Listed below are T cell receptor beta chains from one sample, sequenced in a study of blood T cell repertoires in COVID-19. The method was immunoSEQ multiplex PCR; TCRdb's version includes in-frame clones alone and lacks a portion of them. The data hold about 68,000 clones, with 70% to 80% observed a single time. What was sequenced was peripheral blood. The receptor set was obtained from a human donor in a cohort sampled during active COVID-19. Both conserved end residues are part of each CDR3. A D gene is named only where the DNA matches it firmly. Some rows have no size entry. The others give once, few or many, or a class for an expanded clone.

abundance	d_gene	v_gene	j_gene	CDR3nt	CDR3aa
few	-	TRBV7-2	TRBJ1-1	TGTGCCAGCAGCCTGCAACAGGGCCTGAACACTGAAGCTTTCTTT	CASSLQQGLNTEAFF
-	TRBD2	TRBV28	TRBJ2-4	TGTGCCAGCGGGTCAGGCGGGAGGGGCAACATTCAGTACTTC	CASGSGGRGNIQYF
few	-	TRBV5-1	TRBJ1-1	TGCGCCAGCAGCTTGGACAGAAACCGTGAAGCTTTCTTT	CASSLDRNREAFF
-	TRBD2	TRBV11-3	TRBJ2-1	TGTGCCAGCAGTCGGGAGGCGCAACACAATGAGCAGTTCTTC	CASSREAQHNEQFF
-	TRBD1	TRBV11-2	TRBJ2-1	TGTGCCAGCAGCTTAGCCCCGGGACAGGGGCGCAATGAGCAGTTCTTC	CASSLAPGQGRNEQFF
-	TRBD1	TRBV6-1	TRBJ1-4	TGTGCCAGCAGTGAGCAGGGGGCGATGTCGGGGGAAAAACTGTTTTTT	CASSEQGAMSGEKLFF
-	-	TRBV19	TRBJ2-1	TGTGCCAGTAGTACGACAGGCTCCTACAATGAGCAGTTCTTC	CASSTTGSYNEQFF
few	-	TRBV29-1	TRBJ2-7	TGCAGCGTTGTGCAGGAAAACTACGAGCAGTACTTC	CSVVQENYEQYF
few	TRBD2	TRBV2	TRBJ2-2	TGTGCCAGCAGCGACACCGGGACTAGCGGGACCGGGGAGCTGTTTTTT	CASSDTGTSGTGELFF
-	TRBD2	TRBV6-4	TRBJ2-5	TGTGCCAGCAGTCTCTCCGGACTAGCGGGTGCATGGACCCAGTACTTC	CASSLSGLAGAWTQYF
-	-	TRBV19	TRBJ1-4	TGTGCCAGTAGTACGGGTTTGGCTGAAAAACTGTTTTTT	CASSTGLAEKLFF
-	-	TRBV7-2	TRBJ1-4	TGTGCCAGCAGCTTAGCGAACAGGGTCCAGGGTGGAAAACTGTTTTTT	CASSLANRVQGGKLFF
-	-	TRBV11-3	TRBJ2-5	TGTGCCAGCAGCTTAGGGACTACAAATCAAGAGACCCAGTACTTC	CASSLGTTNQETQYF
-	-	TRBV4-2	TRBJ2-4	TGTGCCAGCAGCCAAGGGGAGCGGGCCATTCAGTACTTC	CASSQGERAIQYF
-	-	TRBV6-5	TRBJ2-7	TGTGCCAGCAGTTCCCTAGGAAACTCCTACGAGCAGTACTTC	CASSSLGNSYEQYF
-	-	TRBV19	TRBJ2-5	TGTGCCAGTAGTATACCAGGGGCAGAGACCCAGTACTTC	CASSIPGAETQYF
-	-	TRBV5-4	TRBJ1-1	TGTGCCAGCAGCCCGCTACGGACAGAGAACACTGAAGCTTTCTTT	CASSPLRTENTEAFF
-	-	TRBV27	TRBJ2-1	TGTGCCAGCAGTCTCCCGGGGAGCAATGAGCAGTTCTTC	CASSLPGSNEQFF
-	TRBD2	TRBV11-3	TRBJ2-5	TGTGCCAGCAGCTTTTCCGGGACTAAAGGTCAAGAGACCCAGTACTTC	CASSFSGTKGQETQYF
-	TRBD2	TRBV7-8	TRBJ2-2	TGTGCCAGCAGCCCCCGGACTAGCCCGAACACCGGGGAGCTGTTTTTT	CASSPRTSPNTGELFF
-	-	TRBV27	TRBJ1-5	TGTGCCAGCAGTGAGGGCTTAGATCAGCCCCAGCATTTT	CASSEGLDQPQHF
-	-	TRBV11-2	TRBJ2-3	TGTGCCAGCAGGCTCTCTCCCGTCGGGACAGATACGCAGTATTTT	CASRLSPVGTDTQYF
few	-	TRBV18	TRBJ1-5	TGTGCCAGCTCACCAACTTTCCAGGGTGGTCAGCCCCAGCATTTT	CASSPTFQGGQPQHF
-	-	TRBV19	TRBJ1-5	TGTGCCAGTGAAGAAGAGGGTGCGGGCAATCAGCCCCAGCATTTT	CASEEEGAGNQPQHF
many	TRBD1	TRBV5-1	TRBJ1-2	TGCGCCAGCAGCGGACAGGGCTATGGCTACACCTTC	CASSGQGYGYTF
-	TRBD2	TRBV5-6	TRBJ2-1	TGTGCCAGCAGCTCCGCCGGGACTAGCGGTACCAATGAGCAGTTCTTC	CASSSAGTSGTNEQFF
-	-	TRBV14	TRBJ2-5	TGTGCCAGCAGCCCCCACGGGAGCTTGGAGACCCAGTACTTC	CASSPHGSLETQYF
-	-	TRBV13	TRBJ1-1	TGTGCCAGCAGCTTAGAACAGGGTATGTTAAGCACTGAAGCTTTCTTT	CASSLEQGMLSTEAFF
-	TRBD1	TRBV6-2/TRBV6-3	TRBJ2-5	TGTGCCAGCAGTTATGCAGACAGGGCTCGGGAGACCCAGTACTTC	CASSYADRARETQYF
-	-	TRBV7-2	TRBJ2-3	TGTGCCAGCAGCTCGCAGTCGAGGAAGGTGGATACGCAGTATTTT	CASSSQSRKVDTQYF
-	TRBD1	TRBV5-1	TRBJ1-5	TGCGCCAGCAGCCCAGGGACAGGGAGTCAGCCCCAGCATTTT	CASSPGTGSQPQHF
-	-	TRBV19	TRBJ2-3	TGTGCCAGTCAGAGCGGACCACTCCGGTATTTT	CASQSGPLRYF
-	-	TRBV28	TRBJ2-7	TGTGCCAGCAGCCCACAGGGCCACGAGCAGTACTTC	CASSPQGHEQYF